Listed here are 31 T cell receptor beta chains from one sample, sequenced in a study of T cell responses to AZD1222 COVID-19 vaccine. Sequenced by immunoSEQ multiplex PCR; TCRdb stores in-frame clones only, minus some. The data show about 150,000 clones, about 91% seen once. This sample comprised peripheral blood, obtained on day 0 of AZD1222 vaccination. These receptors originate from an adult in good health.

The CDR3 loop reads CASSLIVGDTGELFF. For the CDR3, the DNA is TGTGCCAGCAGCTTAATTGTAGGAGACACCGGGGAGCTGTTTTTT. The V call is TRBV7-3, the J call TRBJ2-2, with unresolved D. The germline V gene has CDR1 SGHTA and CDR2 FQGTGA. V was shortened by 1 base and J by 3 bases, with 9 bases between the two germline ends. This CDR3 spans 15 amino acids.

This chain connects TRBV7-8 to TRBJ1-1; TRBD1 matches 11 bases. The V gene's germline CDR1 is SGHVS and CDR2 FQNEAQ. V lost 5 bases to trimming and J lost 7 bases; unmatched junction nucleotides: 15. The CDR3 spans 17 residues. CDR3 in amino acids: CASSDWDRGSSGGEAFF. DNA for the CDR3: TGTGCCAGCAGCGACTGGGACAGGGGGTCCTCGGGTGGTGAAGCTTTCTTT.

This clone was observed a single time. The chain uses TRBV11-1 and TRBJ1-1, with TRBD1 as a possible D gene (6 bases). The V gene's germline CDR1 is SGHAT and CDR2 FQDESV (reference sequence). Trimming pared 5 bases from V and 0 bases from J, leaving 13 bases between. The CDR3 extends over 15 amino acids. The CDR3: CASSPRGTLNTEAFF. The CDR3 DNA is TGTGCCAGCAGCCCGAGGGGGACTTTGAACACTGAAGCTTTCTTT.

CDR3 residues: CASSRRQTEQYF. CDR3 bases: TGTGCCAGCAGCCGTCGACAGACCGAGCAGTACTTC. The rearrangement links TRBV7-8 to TRBJ2-7; perhaps TRBD1 as D (5 bases). Germline values: CDR1 SGHVS, CDR2 FQNEAQ. Trimming took off 5 bases at V and 6 bases at J, with 11 bases between the two ends. The CDR3 consists of 12 residues. The whole variable domain, remainder taken from reference TRBV7-8 and TRBJ2-7, is GAGVSQSPRYKVAKRGQDVALRCDPISGHVSLFWYQQALGQGPEFLTYFQNEAQLDKSGLPSDRFFAERPEGSVSTLKIQRTQQEDSAVYLCASSRRQTEQYFGPGTRLTVT.

As regards this clone: One end of the junction is discordant with germline, which a read error may explain. The chain links TRBV24-1 to TRBJ2-4; D may be TRBD2 (6 bases). The germline gives CDR1 KGHDR, CDR2 SFDVKD. The CDR3 totals 15 residues. The DNA for the CDR3 is TGTGCCACCGGTGAGAGGGGAGGCCGCGAAAACATTCAGTACTTC. Translation gives CATGERGGRENIQYF.

This clone was counted a single time. V usage is TRBV28 and J usage is TRBJ1-3; TRBD1 might be the D (5 bases). CDR3 length equals 15 residues. From germline, CDR1 is MDHEN and CDR2 SYDVKM. V lost 2 bases to trimming and J lost 4 bases, with 12 bases between them. CDR3 sequence reads: CASSLTQGLGNTIYF. The DNA for the CDR3 is TGTGCCAGCAGTTTAACCCAGGGTCTCGGAAACACCATATATTTT.

CDR3 DNA: TGCAGTGCTAGTGCTATGAGCGGGAGCATGGATACGCAGTATTTT. It translates to CSASAMSGSMDTQYF. The J gene is TRBJ2-3, the V gene TRBV20-1; TRBD2 matches 8 bases. Germline V lookup: CDR1 DFQATT, CDR2 SNEGSKA (reference sequence). Trimming at V came to 3 bases and at J to 6 bases, leaving 11 bases not matched to a gene. This CDR3 is 15 amino acids long.

The rearrangement uses TRBV12-5 and TRBJ1-6; no clear D gene. The CDR3 contains 14 residues. CDR1 is LGHNT, CDR2 FRNRAP, per germline. The V gene lost 7 bases and the J gene lost 10 bases, with 17 bases spanning the gap. Here the CDR3 DNA reads TGTGCTAGTGTTGGGCCAGGTTCACGGTCACCCCTCCACTTT. Translated: CASVGPGSRSPLHF.

This clone was observed a few times. This chain links TRBV6-4 with TRBJ1-1; D is uncertain. V was clipped by 2 bases and J by 0 bases, with 4 bases between them. Germline loops: CDR1 MRHNA, CDR2 SNTAGT. The CDR3 runs 13 residues. For the CDR3, the DNA is TGTGCCAGCAGTGACGCGGTGAACACTGAAGCTTTCTTT. Its protein is CASSDAVNTEAFF.

The chain is built from TRBV11-3 and TRBJ2-7; D is unresolved. From germline, CDR1 is SGHNT and CDR2 YENEEA. This CDR3 has 12 residues. V lost 6 bases, J lost 6 bases, and 12 bases lay in between. The CDR3 sequence: CASRIGLSEQYF. Here the CDR3 DNA reads TGTGCCAGCAGAATAGGCCTTAGCGAGCAGTACTTC.

V and J are TRBV6-1 and TRBJ2-3; 7 nucleotides align to TRBD2. The CDR3 runs to 17 residues. V was pared by 3 bases and J by 2 bases, with 11 bases of the junction left unmatched. The germline CDR1 and CDR2 sequences are MNHNS and SASEGT. This CDR3 reads CASSEGLSTANTDTQYF. In DNA, the CDR3 is TGTGCCAGCAGTGAGGGACTATCCACAGCAAACACAGATACGCAGTATTTT.

The rearrangement joins TRBV7-3 to TRBJ1-6, with 8 bases lining up with TRBD1. Germline CDR1 SGHTA, CDR2 FQGTGA. V was pared by 1 base and J by 5 bases, with 1 base of the junction left unmatched. The CDR3 length is 15 residues. The CDR3 loop is CASSLNRGNNSPLHF. The CDR3, as DNA: TGTGCCAGCAGCTTAAACAGGGGGAATAATTCACCCCTCCACTTT.

For the CDR3, the DNA is TGTGCCAGCTCACCACACCCCGCAGATACGCAGTATTTT. Translating gives CASSPHPADTQYF. The V gene is TRBV18, the J gene TRBJ2-3, with D hard to call. This CDR3 has 13 residues. In germline, CDR1 is KGHSH, CDR2 LQKENI. V was pared by 1 base and J by 4 bases, with 6 bases between.

As concerns this clone: Its ends do not fully match the called genes, so a read error is possible. The genes are TRBV11-3 and TRBJ1-1; 9 bases match TRBD1. CDR1 and CDR2 from the germline V gene are SGHNT and YENEEA. This CDR3 is 14 amino acids long. Here the CDR3 reads CASSLDRGYTEAFF. The CDR3 DNA reads TGTGCCAGCAGCCTAGACAGGGGGTATACTGAAGCTTTCTTT.

The CDR3: CASSPYPWNEQFF. The CDR3 DNA follows: TGTGCCAGCAGCCCTTATCCCTGGAATGAGCAGTTCTTC. The V call is TRBV3-1 (or the pseudogene TRBV3-2), the J call TRBJ2-1; D not certain. The CDR3 length is 13 residues. The ends were cut back, 4 bases at V and 7 bases at J, with 11 bases in the middle. Germline V gene data show CDR1 as LGHDT and CDR2 as YNNKEL (reference sequence).

CDR3: CASSRQGASTGELFF. Written as DNA, the CDR3 is TGTGCCAGCAGCCGTCAGGGGGCATCGACCGGGGAGCTGTTTTTT. V usage is TRBV7-9 and J usage is TRBJ2-2; 8 bases match TRBD1. V lost 5 bases and J lost 5; bases outside the gene matches: 7. Germline V lookup: CDR1 SEHNR, CDR2 FQNEAQ (reference sequence). The CDR3 loop spans 15 amino acids.

The V call is TRBV27, the J call TRBJ2-2; D not resolved. Trimming shortened V by 8 bases and J by 4 bases, and 17 bases separated the two germline ends. CDR3 length: 15 amino acids. Looked up from germline, CDR1 is MNHEY and CDR2 is SMNVEV (reference sequence). In DNA, the CDR3 is TGTGCCAGCCGTCAAGACCTTCTGGGCACCGGGGAGCTGTTTTTT. Protein: CASRQDLLGTGELFF.

This rearrangement joins TRBV9 to TRBJ2-2, with D possibly TRBD1 on 6 matching bases. The germline V gene encodes CDR1 SGDLS and CDR2 YYNGEE. The V end was cut by 3 bases, the J end by 1 base, with 13 bases between. This CDR3 spans 16 amino acids. The CDR3 spells CASSGNTGWNTGELFF. In DNA form, the CDR3 reads TGTGCCAGCAGCGGCAACACAGGGTGGAACACCGGGGAGCTGTTTTTT.

The DNA of the CDR3 is TGCGCCAGCAGCTTGGGGACTAATGAAGCTTTCTTT. Encoded protein: CASSLGTNEAFF. The chain links TRBV5-1 to TRBJ1-1, with D hard to call. From germline, CDR1 is SGHRS and CDR2 YFSETQ. This CDR3 contains 12 residues. V lost 0 bases and J 7 bases, leaving 7 bases between the germline ends.

The chain joins TRBV10-3 to TRBJ1-3, with 10 bases lining up with TRBD1. The CDR3 consists of 17 residues. V shed 3 bases, J shed 2 bases, and the junction held 7 bases outside the gene matches. Germline-derived CDR1 and CDR2 are ENHRY and SYGVKD. In nucleotides, the CDR3 is TGTGCCATCAGTGATGACAGGGGGCAGTCAGCTGGAAACACCATATATTTT. It is translated as CAISDDRGQSAGNTIYF.

This rearrangement joins TRBV7-9 to TRBJ2-1; no definite D call. With 5 bases removed from V and 0 bases from J, the gap between germline ends came to 11 bases. The CDR3 has 15 amino acids. Germline V gene sequence: CDR1 SEHNR, CDR2 FQNEAQ (reference sequence). CDR3 in DNA: TGTGCCAGCAGCCCCGACTTCAACTCCTACAATGAGCAGTTCTTC. Its translation: CASSPDFNSYNEQFF.

The rearrangement joins TRBV6-5 to TRBJ1-6, with D unclear. V was cut by 3 bases and J by 7 bases, with 7 bases left in between. The CDR3 is 13 amino acids. CDR1 is MNHEY and CDR2 is SVGAGI in the germline V gene. CDR3 loop: CASSYGVNSPLHF. The CDR3 coding sequence is TGTGCCAGCAGTTATGGAGTAAATTCACCCCTCCACTTT.

In this sample, this clone turned up once. The chain recombines TRBV5-1 with TRBJ2-2, with 11 bases lining up with TRBD2. J gave up 6 bases and V 0 bases, and 10 bases lay outside the gene matches. The CDR3 totals 18 residues. Germline lookup yields CDR1 SGHRS and CDR2 YFSETQ. The CDR3 DNA reads as TGCGCCAGCAGCTTGGTAGCGGGAGGGCCCGCCCGGTCCGGGGAGCTGTTTTTT. It is translated as CASSLVAGGPARSGELFF.

This clone was seen only once. CDR3 nucleotide sequence: TGCGGCGGACACTCTGGAAACACCATATATTTT. It translates to CGGHSGNTIYF. The chain links TRBV20-1 to TRBJ1-3, with D perhaps TRBD1 (5 bases). Germline assignment: CDR1 DFQATT and CDR2 SNEGSKA (reference sequence). CDR3 length: 11 amino acids.

The CDR3 nucleotides are TGTGCCAGCAGCCAAGCGCCCGGTCGTGTCATGGGGCCACCCCTCCACTTT. Translating gives CASSQAPGRVMGPPLHF. The rearrangement uses TRBV3-1 (or the pseudogene TRBV3-2) and TRBJ1-6, with D possibly being TRBD1 (5 bases). Germline CDR1 is LGHDT and CDR2 is YNNKEL (reference sequence). Trimming removed 1 base at V and 11 bases at J, with 21 bases between. This CDR3 comprises 17 residues.

This clone was picked up one time. The chain links TRBV5-1 to TRBJ1-6; 7 positions match TRBD1. Germline V gene data show CDR1 as SGHRS and CDR2 as YFSETQ. This CDR3 has 16 residues. The ends lost 0 bases at V and 6 bases at J; junction bases unmatched: 6. CDR3 residues: CASSLGSGQSNSPLHF. The CDR3 DNA sequence: TGCGCCAGCAGCTTGGGATCGGGACAGAGTAATTCACCCCTCCACTTT.

The rearrangement uses TRBV10-3 and TRBJ2-1; 9 bases align to TRBD2. The junction had 9 bases not matched to a gene; V was cut back by 4 bases and J by 8 bases. Per the germline V gene, CDR1 is ENHRY and CDR2 is SYGVKD. The CDR3 is 15 amino acids. In nucleotides, the CDR3 is TGTGCCATCAGTGGGGGGCGGGAGGGCCTCTATGAGCAGTTCTTC. This gives the protein CAISGGREGLYEQFF.

The J gene is TRBJ1-1, the V gene TRBV19; D uncertain. The V end was cut by 2 bases, the J end by 5 bases, with 15 bases between. Germline V gives CDR1 LNHDA, CDR2 SQIVND (reference sequence). This CDR3 comprises 15 residues. The chain's CDR3 is CASSIPAGSPTEAFF. CDR3 nucleotide sequence: TGTGCCAGTAGTATACCGGCAGGCTCGCCAACTGAAGCTTTCTTT.

This chain uses TRBV6-5 with TRBJ1-1; perhaps TRBD1 as D (5 bases). This CDR3 is 14 amino acids long. Germline V CDR1 and CDR2: MNHEY, SVGAGI. The V and J ends lost 8 bases and 4 bases respectively, with 17 bases between them. CDR3 loop: CASRSSGGSTEAFF. The CDR3 DNA follows: TGTGCCAGCCGATCCTCCGGGGGAAGCACTGAAGCTTTCTTT.

The gene calls are TRBV6-2 or TRBV6-3 and TRBJ1-1; D possibly corresponds to TRBD1 (5 bases). Germline loops: CDR1 MNHEY, CDR2 SVGEGT. V was clipped by 4 bases and J by 4 bases, with 16 bases between them. This CDR3 spans 15 amino acids. The CDR3 sequence: CASSLPTGGSTEAFF. Written as DNA, the CDR3 is TGTGCCAGCAGTTTACCCACCGGGGGTAGCACTGAAGCTTTCTTT.

The chain employs TRBV15 and TRBJ2-3, with D hard to call. The CDR3 covers 13 residues. V was shortened by 0 bases and J by 9 bases, with 10 bases between the two germline ends. Per germline, CDR1 LNHNV and CDR2 YYDKDF (reference sequence). CDR3 sequence (DNA): TGTGCCACCAGCAGAGATGTGACTCTAACGCAGTATTTT. Translating gives CATSRDVTLTQYF.